The entry that follows covers one T cell receptor beta chain sequence. The data originate from a study of Ad26.COV2.S vaccination and SARS-CoV-2 variants. Germline CDR1 is KGHSH and CDR2 is LQKENI. The V gene lost 1 base and the J gene lost 0 bases, with 9 bases spanning the gap. CDR3 length: 15 residues. Sequenced by immunoSEQ multiplex PCR; TCRdb stores in-frame clones only, minus some. The sample has around 350,000 clones; 92% are singletons. Sequencing used peripheral blood, obtained after recovery from COVID-19. The rearrangement uses TRBV18 and TRBJ1-1; D possibly corresponds to TRBD1 (5 bases). The origin of this receptor is a human donor who had recovered from COVID-19. CDR3 nucleotides: TGTGCCAGCTCACCACGGGACGGAGTGAACACTGAAGCTTTCTTT. This sequence encodes CASSPRDGVNTEAFF.